This record looks at one TCR beta chain sequence and its context. The antigen remains undetermined. This record belongs to a study of radiotherapy plus CTLA-4 blockade in lung cancer. On the study more broadly: Patients showed objective responses in roughly 19% of cases and disease control in roughly 31%. Study-level results: Best predicting response, reportedly, were early blood T cell clone dynamics, with interferon-beta. Subsequent to radiotherapy plus ipilimumab, tumor-derived TCR clones underwent expansion in blood.

The CDR3 covers 14 residues. V was pared by 8 bases and J by 0 bases, with 5 bases of the junction left unmatched. Germline V lookup: CDR1 LGHNA, CDR2 YSLEER. Participants had chemo-refractory metastatic non-small-cell lung cancer and were treated with focal radiation plus ipilimumab CTLA-4 blockade. Clones were read by immunoSEQ multiplex PCR, and TCRdb kept only the in-frame ones, dropping some. The table shows tens of thousands of clones, with around nine tenths occurring only once. The sequence was obtained from a human donor with non-small cell lung cancer that progressed on radiotherapy plus ipilimumab. The chain carries TRBV4-3 and TRBJ2-7; 9 nucleotides line up with TRBD1. Material: peripheral blood, obtained from a patient treated with radiotherapy plus ipilimumab. The CDR3, as DNA: TGCGCCAGCGCGCCGGGACAGGGCTCCTACGAGCAGTACTTC. Translating it yields CASAPGQGSYEQYF.